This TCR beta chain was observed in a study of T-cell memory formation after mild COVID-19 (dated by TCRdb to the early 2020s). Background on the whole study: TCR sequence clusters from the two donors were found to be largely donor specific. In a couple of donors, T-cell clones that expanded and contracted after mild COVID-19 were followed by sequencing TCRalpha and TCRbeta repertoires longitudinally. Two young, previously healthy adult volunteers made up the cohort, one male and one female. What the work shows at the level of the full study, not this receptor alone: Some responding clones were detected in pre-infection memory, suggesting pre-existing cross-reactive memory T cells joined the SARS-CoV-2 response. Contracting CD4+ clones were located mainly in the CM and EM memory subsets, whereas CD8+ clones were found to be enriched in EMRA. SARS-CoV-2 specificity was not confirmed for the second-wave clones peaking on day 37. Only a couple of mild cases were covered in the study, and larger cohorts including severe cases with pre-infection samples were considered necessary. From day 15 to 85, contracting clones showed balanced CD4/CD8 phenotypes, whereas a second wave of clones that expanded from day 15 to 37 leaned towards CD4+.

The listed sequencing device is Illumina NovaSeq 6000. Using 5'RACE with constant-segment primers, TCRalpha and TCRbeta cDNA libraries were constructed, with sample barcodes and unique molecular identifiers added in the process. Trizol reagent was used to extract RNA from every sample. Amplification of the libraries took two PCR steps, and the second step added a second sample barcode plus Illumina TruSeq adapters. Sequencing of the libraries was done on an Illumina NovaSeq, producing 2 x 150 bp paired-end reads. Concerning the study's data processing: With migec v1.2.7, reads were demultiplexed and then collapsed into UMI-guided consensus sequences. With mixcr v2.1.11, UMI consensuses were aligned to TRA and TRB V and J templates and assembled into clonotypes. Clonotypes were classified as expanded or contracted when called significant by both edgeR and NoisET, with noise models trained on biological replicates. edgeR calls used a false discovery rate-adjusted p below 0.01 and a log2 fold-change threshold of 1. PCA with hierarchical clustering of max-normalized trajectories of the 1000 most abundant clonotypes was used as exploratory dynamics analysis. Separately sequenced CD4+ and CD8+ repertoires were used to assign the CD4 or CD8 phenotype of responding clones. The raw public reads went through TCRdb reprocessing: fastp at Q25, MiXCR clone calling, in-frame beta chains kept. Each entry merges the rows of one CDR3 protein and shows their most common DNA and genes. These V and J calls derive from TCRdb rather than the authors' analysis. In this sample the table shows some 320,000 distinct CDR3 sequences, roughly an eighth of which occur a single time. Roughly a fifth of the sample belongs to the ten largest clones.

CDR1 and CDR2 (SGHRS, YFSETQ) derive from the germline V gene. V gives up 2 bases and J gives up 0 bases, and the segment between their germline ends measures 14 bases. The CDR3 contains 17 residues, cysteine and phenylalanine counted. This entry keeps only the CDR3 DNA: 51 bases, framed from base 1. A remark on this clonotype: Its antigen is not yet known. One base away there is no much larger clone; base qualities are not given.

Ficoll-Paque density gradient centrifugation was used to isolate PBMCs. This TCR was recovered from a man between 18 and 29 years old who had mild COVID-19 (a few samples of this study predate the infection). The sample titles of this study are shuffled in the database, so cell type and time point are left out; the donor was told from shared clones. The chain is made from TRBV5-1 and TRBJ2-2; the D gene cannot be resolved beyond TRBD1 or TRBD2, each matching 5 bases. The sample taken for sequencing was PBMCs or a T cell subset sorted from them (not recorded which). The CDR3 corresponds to CASSFGGPTTNTGELFF. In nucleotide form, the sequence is TGCGCCAGCAGCTTTGGGGGACCTACAACGAACACCGGGGAGCTGTTTTTT.